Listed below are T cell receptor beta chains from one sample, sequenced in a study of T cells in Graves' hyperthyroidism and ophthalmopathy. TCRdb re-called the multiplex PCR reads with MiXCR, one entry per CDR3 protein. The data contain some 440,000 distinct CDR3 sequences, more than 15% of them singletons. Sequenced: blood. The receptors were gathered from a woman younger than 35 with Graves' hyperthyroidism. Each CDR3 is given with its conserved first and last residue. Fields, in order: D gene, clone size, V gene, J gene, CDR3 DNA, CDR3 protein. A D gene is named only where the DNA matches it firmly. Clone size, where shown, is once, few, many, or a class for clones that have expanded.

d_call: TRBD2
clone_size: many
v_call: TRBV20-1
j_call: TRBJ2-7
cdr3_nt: TGCAGTGCTACTGTAGCGGGGCCAAGCTCCTACGAGCAGTACTTC
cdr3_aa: CSATVAGPSSYEQYF

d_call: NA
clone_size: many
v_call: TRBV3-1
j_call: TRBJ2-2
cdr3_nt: TGTGCCAGCAGCCCGGTGACAGGCTTGACCGGGGAGCTGTTTTTT
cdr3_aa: CASSPVTGLTGELFF

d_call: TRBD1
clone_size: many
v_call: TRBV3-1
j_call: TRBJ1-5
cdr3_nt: TGTGCCAGCAGCCCCGGGGACAGCGAAGGCAATCAGCCCCAGCATTTT
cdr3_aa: CASSPGDSEGNQPQHF

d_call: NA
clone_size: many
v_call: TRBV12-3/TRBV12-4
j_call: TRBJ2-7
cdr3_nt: TGTGCCAGCAGTTTAGCAGAGACACCAAACTACGAGCAGTACTTC
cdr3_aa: CASSLAETPNYEQYF

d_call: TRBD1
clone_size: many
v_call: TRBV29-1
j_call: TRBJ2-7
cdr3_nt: TGCAGCGCCTCGGGACAGGCCACCTACGAGCAGTACTTC
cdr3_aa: CSASGQATYEQYF

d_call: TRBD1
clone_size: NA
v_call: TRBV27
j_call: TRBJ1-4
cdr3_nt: TGTGCCAGCAGTTTATCCCTAGGGGACAGGGGGTTCAATGAAAAACTGTTTTTT
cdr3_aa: CASSLSLGDRGFNEKLFF

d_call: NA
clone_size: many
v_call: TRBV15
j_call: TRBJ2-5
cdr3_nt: TGTGCCACCAGCAGAGTGGGAGAGACCCAGTACTTC
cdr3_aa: CATSRVGETQYF

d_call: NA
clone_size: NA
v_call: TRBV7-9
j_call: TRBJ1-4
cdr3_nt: TGTGCCAGCAGCTTTATTTTAGAGTCTCGTGAAAAACTGTTTTTT
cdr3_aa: CASSFILESREKLFF

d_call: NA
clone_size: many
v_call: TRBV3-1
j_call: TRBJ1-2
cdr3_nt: TGTGCCAGCAGCCAAGATATAATGGCAGGGAGGCGGTATGGCTACACCTTC
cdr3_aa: CASSQDIMAGRRYGYTF

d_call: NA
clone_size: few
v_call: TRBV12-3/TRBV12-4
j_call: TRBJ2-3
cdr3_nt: TGTGCCATCGTGGGGGAGGCCACAGATACGCAGTATTTT
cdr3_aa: CAIVGEATDTQYF

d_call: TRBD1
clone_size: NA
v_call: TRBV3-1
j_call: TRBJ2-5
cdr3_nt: TGTGCCAGCAGCCAAGATCGGGGACAGGAGACCCAGTACTTC
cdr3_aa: CASSQDRGQETQYF

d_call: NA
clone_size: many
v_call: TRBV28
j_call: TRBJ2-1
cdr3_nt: TGTGCCAGCAGTTTATCGGGACTCATTGAGCAGTTCTTC
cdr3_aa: CASSLSGLIEQFF

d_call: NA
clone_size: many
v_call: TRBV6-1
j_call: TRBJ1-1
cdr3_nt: TGTGCCAGCAGTGAACTCCGGCAGGGGAGTGGGACTGAAGCTTTCTTT
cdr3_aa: CASSELRQGSGTEAFF

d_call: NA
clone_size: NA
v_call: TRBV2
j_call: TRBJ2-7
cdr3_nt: TGTGCCAGCAGTGAAGGGATGTTGGGGGAGCAGTACTTC
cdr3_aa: CASSEGMLGEQYF

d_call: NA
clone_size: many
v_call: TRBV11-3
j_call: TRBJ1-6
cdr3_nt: TGTGCCAGCAGCCTTCGACAGGCCCTTTATAATTCACCCCTCCACTTT
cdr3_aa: CASSLRQALYNSPLHF

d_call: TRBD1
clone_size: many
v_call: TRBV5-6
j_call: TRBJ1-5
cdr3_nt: TGTGCCAGCAGCCGGGGACAGAATAGCAATCAGCCCCAGCATTTT
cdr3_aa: CASSRGQNSNQPQHF

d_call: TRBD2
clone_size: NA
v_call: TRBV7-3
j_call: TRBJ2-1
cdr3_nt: TGTGCCAGCAGCCCGACCCCGACTAGCGGGAGTAATGAGCAGTTCTTC
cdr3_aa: CASSPTPTSGSNEQFF